This record looks at one T cell receptor (beta chain) sequence and its context. The repertoire was sequenced with immunoSEQ multiplex PCR; TCRdb's copy has only in-frame clones and lacks some. The table includes around 120,000 clones, more than 85% detected once. The entry originates in a study of T cell responses to AZD1222 COVID-19 vaccine. V lost 4 bases and J lost 1, with 6 bases in between. The CDR3 covers 13 residues. Germline V gene data show CDR1 as KGHSY and CDR2 as FQNENV. The TCR comes from an adult in good health. The J gene is TRBJ2-3, the V gene TRBV16; D is undetermined. The specimen was peripheral blood, collected on day 0 of AZD1222 vaccination. CDR3 bases: TGTGCCAGCAGCCGTGTACGCACAGATACGCAGTATTTT. Its protein product is CASSRVRTDTQYF.